Listed below are T cell receptor beta chains from one sample, sequenced in a study of CXCR3-negative and CXCR3-positive naive CD8 T cells. TCRdb re-called the 5' RACE reads and shows each CDR3 protein once, DNA omitted. The sample yields roughly 130,000 distinct CDR3 sequences, of which the top ten take up 0.5% to 0.75%. Sequencing used naive CXCR3+ CD8+ T cells from blood. The receptors here all came from a human donor in good health. Some clones in this sample may be carry-over from other donors' samples. Both conserved end residues are part of each CDR3. Each record gives: V gene, J gene, CDR3 protein.

>TRBV13|TRBJ1-2
CASSLGRGPNYGYTF
>TRBV28|TRBJ1-2
CASSLQISGYTF
>TRBV6-4|TRBJ2-6
CASSDLSGEGANVLTF
>TRBV20-1|TRBJ2-7
CSAEETSLKPYEQYF
>TRBV29-1|TRBJ2-5
CSVEDLGETQYF
>TRBV4-3|TRBJ1-1
CASSQDGIGWNTEAFF
>TRBV29-1|TRBJ2-2
CSVDQPNTGELFF
>TRBV24-1|TRBJ2-1
CATSDGPNRQQFF
>TRBV28|TRBJ2-7
CASSYLAGDEYEQYF
>TRBV20-1|TRBJ1-1
CSASRGLVIGFTEAFF
>TRBV12-3/TRBV12-4|TRBJ1-1
CASTTGYWTEAFF
>TRBV4-3|TRBJ2-2
CASSQGLENTGELFF
>TRBV20-1|TRBJ2-7
CSARSGSTYEQYF
>TRBV29-1|TRBJ2-7
CSVLDGRSSYEQYF
>TRBV27|TRBJ2-1
CASSYSGYNEQFF
>TRBV12-3/TRBV12-4|TRBJ1-3
CASSDGLGMSGNTIYF
>TRBV3-1|TRBJ1-2
CASSPRHRRNYGYTF
>TRBV7-6|TRBJ2-3
CASSGSGGGDTQYF
>TRBV5-1|TRBJ2-3
CASSIWTRTDTQYF
>TRBV7-6|TRBJ1-1
CASSRNYASAEAFF
>TRBV4-3|TRBJ2-2
CASSQEGGDTGELFF
>TRBV9|TRBJ1-1
CASSAGDRVSYTEAFF
>TRBV12-3/TRBV12-4|TRBJ1-1
CASSPNIWTGGLRAFF
>TRBV29-1|TRBJ2-7
CSVAGQGITYDQYF
>TRBV5-1|TRBJ2-7
CASSVDGAYEQYF
>TRBV28|TRBJ2-3
CASGTSGGAEDTQYF
>TRBV28|TRBJ2-1
CASSLRSTGGYYNEQFF
>TRBV4-3|TRBJ1-1
CASSQGRMNTEAFF
>TRBV25-1|TRBJ1-2
CASSEWETGATYGYTF